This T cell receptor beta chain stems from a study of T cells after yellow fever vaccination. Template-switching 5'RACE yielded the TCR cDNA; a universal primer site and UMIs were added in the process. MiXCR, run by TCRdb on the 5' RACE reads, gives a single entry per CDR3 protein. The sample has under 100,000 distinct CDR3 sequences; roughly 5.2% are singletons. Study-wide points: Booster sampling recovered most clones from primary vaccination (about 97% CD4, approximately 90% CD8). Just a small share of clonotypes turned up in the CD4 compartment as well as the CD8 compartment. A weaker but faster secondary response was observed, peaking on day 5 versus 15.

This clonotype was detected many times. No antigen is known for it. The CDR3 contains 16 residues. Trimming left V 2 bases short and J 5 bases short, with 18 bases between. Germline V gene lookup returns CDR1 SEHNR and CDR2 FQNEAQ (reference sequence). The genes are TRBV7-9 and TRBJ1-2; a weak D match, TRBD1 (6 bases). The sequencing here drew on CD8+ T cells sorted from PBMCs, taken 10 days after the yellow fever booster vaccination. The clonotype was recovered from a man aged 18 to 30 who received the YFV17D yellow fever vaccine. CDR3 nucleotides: TGTGCCAGCAGCTTAATAACCGGGACACAGGGTTATGGCTACACCTTC. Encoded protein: CASSLITGTQGYGYTF.